A selection of T cell receptor beta chains follows, all from one sample in a study of tumor-infiltrating lymphocytes in oesophageal squamous cell carcinoma. TCRdb reprocessed the PCR reads with MiXCR, giving one entry per CDR3 protein. The data hold 20,000 or so distinct CDR3 sequences, with under 35% observed a single time. Input material: esophageal tumor tissue. The receptor set was obtained from a female donor with esophageal squamous cell carcinoma. Both conserved end residues are part of each CDR3. Fields, in order: J gene, D gene, clone size, V gene, CDR3 protein, CDR3 DNA. A D gene is named only where the DNA matches it firmly. Not every row has a clone size; where given, it reads once, few, many or a size class.

j_gene: TRBJ2-7; d_gene: TRBD2; abundance: NA; v_gene: TRBV7-3; CDR3aa: CASSLTGGNSYEQYF; CDR3nt: TGTGCCAGCAGCTTAACGGGAGGGAACTCCTACGAGCAGTACTTC
j_gene: TRBJ2-1; d_gene: NA; abundance: few; v_gene: TRBV27; CDR3aa: CASSLGRNTDTQFF; CDR3nt: TGTGCCAGCAGTTTGGGCAGAAACACAGATACGCAGTTCTTC
j_gene: TRBJ2-5; d_gene: TRBD2; abundance: NA; v_gene: TRBV7-4; CDR3aa: CASSLGWLAGGHRHEQYF; CDR3nt: TGTGCCAGCAGCTTAGGGTGGCTAGCGGGAGGGCACAGGCATGAGCAGTACTTC
j_gene: TRBJ1-1; d_gene: NA; abundance: NA; v_gene: TRBV7-2; CDR3aa: CASSLTTNTEAFF; CDR3nt: TGTGCCAGCAGCCTAACGACAAACACTGAAGCTTTCTTT
j_gene: TRBJ1-6; d_gene: TRBD1; abundance: NA; v_gene: TRBV5-1; CDR3aa: CASSLAGQGGQSPLHF; CDR3nt: TGCGCCAGCAGCTTGGCCGGACAGGGAGGGCAATCACCCCTCCACTTT
j_gene: TRBJ1-5; d_gene: TRBD1; abundance: many; v_gene: TRBV5-1; CDR3aa: CASSLEGQGNNQPQHF; CDR3nt: TGCGCCAGCAGCTTGGAGGGACAGGGGAATAATCAGCCCCAGCATTTT
j_gene: TRBJ2-3; d_gene: TRBD2; abundance: NA; v_gene: TRBV7-2; CDR3aa: CASSSNAGELDTQYF; CDR3nt: TGTGCCAGCAGCTCCAACGCGGGAGAACTGGATACGCAGTATTTT
j_gene: TRBJ2-7; d_gene: TRBD2; abundance: many; v_gene: TRBV28; CDR3aa: CASSWILASYEQYF; CDR3nt: TGTGCCAGCAGTTGGATACTAGCGAGCTACGAGCAGTACTTC
j_gene: TRBJ2-1; d_gene: NA; abundance: many; v_gene: TRBV18; CDR3aa: CASFGLHNEQFF; CDR3nt: TGTGCCAGCTTCGGACTTCACAATGAGCAGTTCTTC
j_gene: TRBJ2-6; d_gene: NA; abundance: many; v_gene: TRBV5-1; CDR3aa: CASSLMSGGANVLTF; CDR3nt: TGCGCCAGCAGCTTGATGAGTGGTGGGGCCAACGTCCTGACTTTC
j_gene: TRBJ2-3; d_gene: NA; abundance: many; v_gene: TRBV24-1; CDR3aa: CATSVSPSTDTQYF; CDR3nt: TGTGCCACCAGTGTGAGCCCTAGCACAGATACGCAGTATTTT
j_gene: TRBJ2-3; d_gene: TRBD2; abundance: NA; v_gene: TRBV5-4; CDR3aa: CASTSRTGLAGGDNTDTQYF; CDR3nt: TGTGCCAGCACCAGTCGTACAGGACTAGCGGGAGGAGATAACACAGATACGCAGTATTTT
j_gene: TRBJ1-6; d_gene: NA; abundance: NA; v_gene: TRBV18; CDR3aa: CASSPTGTYEQYF; CDR3nt: TGTGCCAGCTCACCGACAGGAACCTACGAGCAGTACTTT
j_gene: TRBJ2-6; d_gene: NA; abundance: many; v_gene: TRBV28; CDR3aa: CASSSTGTGANVLTF; CDR3nt: TGTGCCAGCAGCTCTACAGGGACCGGGGCCAACGTCCTGACTTTC
j_gene: TRBJ1-1; d_gene: NA; abundance: many; v_gene: TRBV5-6; CDR3aa: CASSRVENTEAFF; CDR3nt: TGTGCCAGCAGCCGGGTAGAGAACACTGAAGCTTTCTTT
j_gene: TRBJ2-7; d_gene: TRBD1; abundance: many; v_gene: TRBV5-1; CDR3aa: CASRSDRVLYEQYF; CDR3nt: TGCGCCAGCAGATCTGACAGGGTCCTCTACGAGCAGTACTTC
j_gene: TRBJ2-1; d_gene: TRBD2; abundance: NA; v_gene: TRBV19; CDR3aa: CASSTKAGASYNEQFF; CDR3nt: TGTGCCAGTAGTACTAAAGCGGGAGCTTCCTACAATGAGCAGTTCTTC